These 9 T cell receptor beta chains share one sample of origin, sequenced in a study of beta chain features in type 1 diabetes (dated by TCRdb to the late 2010s). Library creation used the immunoSEQ multiplex PCR assay. The entire amount of isolated RNA was reverse transcribed using the High Capacity cDNA Reverse Transcription Kit, so the sequenced TCRB transcripts were expressed ones. Held by TCRdb, this immuneACCESS table contains in-frame sequences only and omits some clones. Under half of the omission traces to an unresolved V gene where checked; the cause of the rest is unknown. The sample table lists some 200,000 clones, approximately 11% of them with a count of one. In total, the top ten clones hold over 1% of the sample. Material: central memory CD4+ T cells from blood. The receptors were sampled from a man aged 18 to 29 in good health.

This rearrangement joins TRBV7-2 to TRBJ2-4; possibly TRBD1 or TRBD2 for D (5 bases each). Germline lookup yields CDR1 SGHTA and CDR2 FQGNSA. V was shortened by 3 bases and J by 6 bases, with 12 bases between the two germline ends. This CDR3 is 14 amino acids long. The CDR3 DNA reads as TGTGCCAGCAGCTTGGGCCGGGGCGGAAACATTCAGTACTTC. Encoded protein: CASSLGRGGNIQYF.

The genes are TRBV4-1 and TRBJ2-1; D is uncertain. Germline assignment: CDR1 MGHRA and CDR2 YSYEKL. This CDR3 is 13 amino acids long. Trimming removed 8 bases at V and 7 bases at J, with 15 bases between. CDR3 coding DNA: TGCGCCAGCGCGGTGGGGTATGGGAATGAGCAGTTCTTC. It encodes CASAVGYGNEQFF.

The sample holds many counts of this clone. The rearrangement links TRBV4-2 to TRBJ2-3; D is perhaps TRBD2 (5 bases). The CDR3 has 13 amino acids. Trimming left V 4 bases short and J 6 bases short, with 11 bases between. Germline-derived CDR1 and CDR2 are LGHNA and YNFKEQ. CDR3 nucleotides: TGTGCCAGCAGCCCCCGAAGGGAGGATACGCAGTATTTT. As protein: CASSPRREDTQYF.

This clone has a handful of counts. The genes are TRBV30 and TRBJ2-3, with D hard to call. Germline lookup yields CDR1 GTSNPN and CDR2 SVGIG (reference sequence). The CDR3 totals 16 residues. V was trimmed by 4 bases and J by 1 base, leaving 18 bases between them. The CDR3 nucleotides read TGTGCCTGGACCCCAGGCGTCCTCCGGGGCACAGATACGCAGTATTTT. Its protein is CAWTPGVLRGTDTQYF.

The sample holds a few counts of this clone. The V call is TRBV9, the J call TRBJ2-7; D is undetermined. Trimming cost V 4 bases and J 1 base, with 12 bases left between them. The CDR3 has 14 residues. Germline CDR1 reads SGDLS; CDR2 reads YYNGEE. Here the CDR3 DNA reads TGTGCCAGCAGCCCCGGAGTAATATCCTACGAGCAGTACTTC. Translating it yields CASSPGVISYEQYF.

This clone was detected ten times or more. The chain employs TRBV7-2 and TRBJ2-1; TRBD1 aligns across 8 bases. Germline assignment: CDR1 SGHTA and CDR2 FQGNSA. CDR3 length: 15 amino acids. Trimming at V came to 5 bases and at J to 6 bases, leaving 9 bases not matched to a gene. CDR3 coding DNA: TGTGCCAGCAGCGGGACAGGAGGCTGGTCCAATGAGCAGTTCTTC. It specifies CASSGTGGWSNEQFF.

The table lists this clone with a few counts. V is TRBV11-2 and J is TRBJ2-5, with 11 bases that match TRBD1. The V and J ends lost 1 base and 5 bases, in that order; junction bases with no gene match: 6. Germline V lookup: CDR1 SGHAT, CDR2 FQNNGV. The length of the CDR3 is 16 residues. The DNA for the CDR3 is TGTGCCAGCAGCTTAGGGCGGACAGGGGGCTGGGAGACCCAGTACTTC. This translates into CASSLGRTGGWETQYF.

This rearrangement joins TRBV5-4 to TRBJ2-1; 7 bases agree with TRBD1. The V segment lost 4 bases and the J segment 9 bases; nucleotides outside the gene matches: 10. The CDR3 loop spans 14 amino acids. Germline V gene data show CDR1 as SGHNT and CDR2 as YYREEE (reference sequence). The CDR3 here is CASSLRQGPSEQFF. In DNA, the CDR3 is TGTGCCAGCAGCCTTCGACAGGGCCCCAGTGAGCAGTTCTTC.

The chain uses TRBV23-1 and TRBJ2-5; D perhaps matches TRBD1 (5 bases). TRBV23-1 is classed as an ORF, of uncertain function. There are 15 residues in the CDR3. With 3 bases removed from V and 2 bases from J, the gap between germline ends came to 13 bases. The CDR3 DNA reads TGCGCCAGCAGTCATACCCGACAGAAACAAGAGACCCAGTACTTC. Amino acids: CASSHTRQKQETQYF.